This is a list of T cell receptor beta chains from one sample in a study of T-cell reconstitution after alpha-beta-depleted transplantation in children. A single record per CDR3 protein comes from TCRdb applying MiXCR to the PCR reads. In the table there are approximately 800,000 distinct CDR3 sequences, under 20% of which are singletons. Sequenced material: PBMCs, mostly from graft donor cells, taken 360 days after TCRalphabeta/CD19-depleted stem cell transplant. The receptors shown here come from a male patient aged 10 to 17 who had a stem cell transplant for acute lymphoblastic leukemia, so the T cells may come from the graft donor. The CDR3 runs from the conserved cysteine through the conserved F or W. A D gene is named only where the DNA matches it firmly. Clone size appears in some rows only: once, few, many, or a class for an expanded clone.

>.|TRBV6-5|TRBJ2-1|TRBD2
CASSKIAGGRYNEQFF
TGTGCCAGCAGTAAAATAGCGGGAGGGAGGTACAATGAGCAGTTCTTC
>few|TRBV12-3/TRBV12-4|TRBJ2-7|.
CASSLGLQNGQYF
TGTGCCAGCAGTTTAGGTTTACAGAACGGGCAGTACTTC
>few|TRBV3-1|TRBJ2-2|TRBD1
CASSPDLTGAAGELFF
TGTGCCAGCAGCCCTGACTTAACAGGGGCGGCCGGGGAGCTGTTTTTT
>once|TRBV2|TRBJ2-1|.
CASSESKLYNEQFF
TGTGCCAGCAGTGAATCAAAACTCTACAATGAGCAGTTCTTC
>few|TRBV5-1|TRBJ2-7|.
CASKKSRVGSYEQYF
TGCGCCAGCAAGAAGTCCAGGGTCGGTTCCTACGAGCAGTACTTC
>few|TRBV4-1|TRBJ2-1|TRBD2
CASSHPFGLAGLTSSYNEQFF
TGCGCCAGCAGCCATCCCTTCGGACTAGCGGGATTGACGAGCTCCTACAATGAGCAGTTCTTC
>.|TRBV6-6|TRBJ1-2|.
CASRSRGGYTF
TGTGCCAGCAGATCTAGGGGAGGATACACCTTC
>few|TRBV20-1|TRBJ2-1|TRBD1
CSARVVGWDRGRFNEQFF
TGCAGTGCTAGAGTAGTAGGGTGGGACAGGGGGCGGTTCAATGAGCAGTTCTTC
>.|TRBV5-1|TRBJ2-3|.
CASSLAAASTDTQYF
TGCGCCAGCAGCTTGGCTGCAGCTAGCACAGATACGCAGTATTTT
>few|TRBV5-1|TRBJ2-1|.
CASSLLVGSAYNEQFF
TGCGCCAGCAGCTTGCTAGTCGGGAGCGCTTACAATGAGCAGTTCTTC
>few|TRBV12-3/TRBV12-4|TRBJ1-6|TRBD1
CASSLVQGHNSPLHF
TGTGCCAGCAGTTTAGTACAGGGGCATAATTCACCCCTCCACTTT
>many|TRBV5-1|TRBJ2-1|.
CASSKDSPSYNEQFF
TGCGCCAGCAGCAAGGACTCTCCTTCCTACAATGAGCAGTTCTTC
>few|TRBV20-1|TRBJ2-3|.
CSARGASTDTQYF
TGCAGTGCGAGGGGGGCGAGCACAGATACGCAGTATTTT
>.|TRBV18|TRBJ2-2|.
CASSPRQTDTGELFF
TGTGCCAGCTCACCCCGACAAACAGACACCGGGGAGCTGTTTTTT
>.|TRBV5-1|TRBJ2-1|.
CASTIGTHHSEQFF
TGCGCCAGCACCATCGGGACACACCACAGTGAGCAGTTCTTC
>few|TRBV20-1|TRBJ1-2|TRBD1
CSWGQGRSYTF
TGCAGCTGGGGACAGGGAAGGAGCTACACCTTC
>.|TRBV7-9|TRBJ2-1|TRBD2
CASSLAPGGSSYEQFF
TGTGCCAGCAGCTTAGCGCCCGGCGGGAGTTCTTATGAGCAGTTCTTC
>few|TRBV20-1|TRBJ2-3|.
CSARGTDTQYF
TGCAGTGCTAGGGGCACAGATACGCAGTATTTT
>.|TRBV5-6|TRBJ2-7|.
CASSPRDIKPYEQYF
TGTGCCAGCAGCCCTCGGGACATCAAGCCCTACGAGCAGTACTTC
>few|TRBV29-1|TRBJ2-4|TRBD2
CSVDWLAGESIQYF
TGCAGCGTTGACTGGCTAGCGGGAGAAAGCATTCAGTACTTC
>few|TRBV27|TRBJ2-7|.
CASSLLGGSAYEQYF
TGTGCCAGCAGTTTACTTGGGGGATCCGCCTACGAGCAGTACTTC
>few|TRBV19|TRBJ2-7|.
CASSIEGVSEQYF
TGTGCCAGTAGTATCGAAGGGGTCAGCGAGCAGTACTTC
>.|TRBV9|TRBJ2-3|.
CASSVLGARTDTQYF
TGTGCCAGCAGCGTACTGGGGGCCCGCACAGATACGCAGTATTTT